The 27 T cell receptor beta chains in this list originate from one sample, sequenced in a study of blood T cell repertoires in COVID-19. Repertoires were generated with immunoSEQ multiplex PCR, while TCRdb's copy carries only in-frame clones and drops some. This sample has 150,000 or so clones; over 80% occur once, and the top ten carry 10% to 15%. Sequenced: peripheral blood. Source of these receptors: a man aged 70-80 years who had recovered from COVID-19.

The chain employs TRBV27 and TRBJ2-3, with unresolved D. Trimming removed 6 bases at V and 0 bases at J, with 7 bases between. The CDR3 sequence is 13 residues long. From germline, CDR1 is MNHEY and CDR2 SMNVEV (reference sequence). The CDR3 reads CASRLPSTDTQYF. The CDR3 coding sequence is TGTGCCAGCAGACTACCTAGCACAGATACGCAGTATTTT.

The chain has TRBV24-1 and TRBJ1-2; perhaps TRBD1 as D (5 bases). The CDR3 extends over 12 amino acids. The germline V gene encodes CDR1 KGHDR and CDR2 SFDVKD. The ends were cut back, 6 bases at V and 5 bases at J, with 9 bases in the middle. The CDR3 loop is CATSTGGYGYTF. CDR3 coding DNA: TGTGCCACCAGTACTGGGGGGTATGGCTACACCTTC.

The chain recombines TRBV19 with TRBJ1-2; possible D gene TRBD1, 5 bases. Germline loops: CDR1 LNHDA, CDR2 SQIVND (reference sequence). Trimming removed 3 bases at V and 4 bases at J, with 15 bases between. The CDR3 has 15 residues. CDR3 bases: TGTGCCAGTAGTATCGACAGACGACCGAGCTATGGCTACACCTTC. Its translation is CASSIDRRPSYGYTF.

A single count supports this clone. J is TRBJ2-1 and V is TRBV15, with D possibly being TRBD2 (5 bases). The V gene lost 0 bases and the J gene lost 7 bases, with 13 bases spanning the gap. This CDR3 spans 15 amino acids. Germline V gene data show CDR1 as LNHNV and CDR2 as YYDKDF (reference sequence). The CDR3 loop reads CATSRDGRAENEQFF. CDR3 nucleotide sequence: TGTGCCACCAGCAGAGATGGGAGAGCCGAAAATGAGCAGTTCTTC.

A remark on this clone: The sample holds other DNA sequences that translate to the same CDR3. The chain has TRBV18 and TRBJ1-1; no clear D gene. The CDR3 is 14 amino acids. The germline CDR1 and CDR2 sequences are KGHSH and LQKENI. V lost 2 bases and J lost 1, with 8 bases in between. The DNA of the CDR3 is TGTGCCAGCTCACCATCCGCAGGGAACACTGAAGCTTTCTTT. Protein product: CASSPSAGNTEAFF.

The rearrangement joins TRBV28 to TRBJ2-1; a possible D gene is TRBD2 (5 bases). Trimming left V 5 bases short and J 5 bases short, with 16 bases between. The germline V gene encodes CDR1 MDHEN and CDR2 SYDVKM. The CDR3 is 15 residues long. The CDR3 nucleotides read TGTGCCAGCAGTCTTGGGCGGACTGGGAACAATGAGCAGTTCTTC. Translated, it gives CASSLGRTGNNEQFF.

The chain combines TRBV29-1 with TRBJ2-1, with D possibly matching TRBD1 (5 bases). The CDR3 is 15 amino acids. The germline V gene encodes CDR1 SQVTM and CDR2 ANQGSEA. The V gene lost 5 bases and the J gene lost 0 bases, with 14 bases spanning the gap. In DNA form, the CDR3 reads TGCAGCGTTAAGCTAGGACATAGCTCCTACAATGAGCAGTTCTTC. This codes for CSVKLGHSSYNEQFF.

V is TRBV19 and J is TRBJ1-1, with a weak D call TRBD1 (5 bases). The germline V gene encodes CDR1 LNHDA and CDR2 SQIVND (reference sequence). Trimming stripped 6 bases from V and 0 bases from J, with 14 bases between. This CDR3 has 15 amino acids. CDR3 loop: CASSKAGRLNTEAFF. CDR3 in DNA: TGTGCCAGTAGCAAAGCGGGACGGCTGAACACTGAAGCTTTCTTT.

The CDR3, as DNA: TGTGCCAGCAGTTATTTGAGCGGATCCTACAATGAGCAGTTCTTC. Protein: CASSYLSGSYNEQFF. The chain combines TRBV6-2 or TRBV6-3 with TRBJ2-1, with D possibly TRBD2 on 5 matching bases. V lost 3 bases and J 1 base, leaving 10 bases between the germline ends. This CDR3 comprises 15 residues. The germline V gene has CDR1 MNHEY and CDR2 SVGEGT.

This rearrangement joins TRBV6-5 to TRBJ2-7, with D uncertain. Germline loops: CDR1 MNHEY, CDR2 SVGAGI. The CDR3 contains 16 residues. V lost 0 bases and J 2 bases, leaving 14 bases between the germline ends. The CDR3 protein is CASSYSMLSDTYEQYF. DNA of the CDR3: TGTGCCAGCAGTTACTCGATGTTGTCAGACACCTACGAGCAGTACTTC.

The J gene is TRBJ1-5, the V gene TRBV18, with D unclear. Trimming removed 2 bases at V and 0 bases at J, with 8 bases between. The CDR3 has 15 amino acids. Germline-derived CDR1 and CDR2 are KGHSH and LQKENI. The CDR3, as DNA: TGTGCCAGCTCACCAGCGGGGAATAGCAATCAGCCCCAGCATTTT. This encodes CASSPAGNSNQPQHF.

This rearrangement joins TRBV6-2 or TRBV6-3 to TRBJ2-2; TRBD1 agrees at 8 bases. This CDR3 contains 15 residues. V shed 2 bases, J shed 5 bases, and the junction held 4 bases outside the gene matches. The germline CDR1 and CDR2 sequences are MNHEY and SVGEGT. The CDR3 nucleotides read TGTGCCAGCAGTTACGCAGGGGGCCGAACCGGGGAGCTGTTTTTT. Translated, it gives CASSYAGGRTGELFF.

J is TRBJ1-1 and V is TRBV6-6, with 7 bases lining up with TRBD1. Germline V gene data show CDR1 as MNHNY and CDR2 as SVGAGI (reference sequence). This CDR3 spans 14 amino acids. J lost 5 bases, V lost 7 bases, and 10 bases had no gene match. The CDR3 spells CASNPTGLGTEAFF. As DNA, the CDR3 is TGTGCCAGCAACCCGACAGGGCTGGGAACTGAAGCTTTCTTT.

The genes are TRBV6-5 and TRBJ1-1; tentatively, D is TRBD1 (5 bases). The V end was cut by 5 bases, the J end by 1 base, with 8 bases between. CDR3 size: 13 residues. Germline CDR1 reads MNHEY; CDR2 reads SVGAGI. CDR3 DNA: TGTGCCAGCAGTCGACAGACGAACACTGAAGCTTTCTTT. It specifies CASSRQTNTEAFF.

This clone turned up a few times. This sequence joins TRBV7-6 and TRBJ2-2, with 14 bases matching TRBD2. The germline V gene encodes CDR1 SGHVS and CDR2 FNYEAQ. This CDR3 is built from 16 residues. V lost 5 bases, J lost 16 bases, and 15 bases stayed unmatched. CDR3 residues: CASSPGLAGGQFSGFF. The CDR3 region has the DNA TGTGCCAGCAGCCCAGGACTAGCGGGAGGCCAATTCAGTGGGTTTTTT.

The V and J genes are TRBV19 and TRBJ2-5; TRBD1 agrees at 7 bases. The CDR3 runs 14 residues. Germline assignment: CDR1 LNHDA and CDR2 SQIVND (reference sequence). V was clipped by 7 bases and J by 4 bases; unmatched bases: 9. CDR3 DNA sequence: TGTGCCAGTATAGGAACAGGGGAAGGAGAGACCCAGTACTTC. Its protein product is CASIGTGEGETQYF.

This CDR3 is CASSSTSGYYNEQFF. The CDR3 bases are TGTGCCAGCAGTTCGACTTCCGGATACTACAATGAGCAGTTCTTC. The V call is TRBV5-5, the J call TRBJ2-1; D is uncertain. The length of the CDR3 is 15 residues. V dropped 5 bases and J dropped 3 bases, with 15 bases sitting between them. Germline CDR1 is SGHKS and CDR2 is YYEKEE (reference sequence).

The sample holds one count of this clone. V is TRBV6-2 or TRBV6-3 and J is TRBJ1-5; maybe TRBD1 (5 bases). Between the trimmed V and J ends, which lost 6 bases and 0 bases, there was a span of 12 bases. Germline V CDR1 and CDR2: MNHEY, SVGEGT. This CDR3 is 15 amino acids long. The chain's CDR3 is CASSPGGGSNQPQHF. The CDR3 nucleotides are TGTGCCAGCAGCCCTGGGGGAGGTAGCAATCAGCCCCAGCATTTT.

The chain joins TRBV6-1 to TRBJ2-1, with TRBD2 matching 11 bases. With V trimmed by 2 bases and J by 4 bases, 7 bases remained unmatched. The CDR3 has 17 amino acids. Germline-derived CDR1 and CDR2 are MNHNS and SASEGT. The CDR3 reads CASSETPGTSGYNEQFF. The CDR3 DNA reads TGTGCCAGCAGTGAAACCCCGGGGACTAGCGGATACAATGAGCAGTTCTTC.

V is TRBV19 and J is TRBJ2-1; 12 nucleotides agree with TRBD2. CDR1 is LNHDA, CDR2 SQIVND, per germline (reference sequence). With 7 bases clipped from V and 5 bases from J, the junction kept 3 bases outside the gene matches. This CDR3 region has 14 residues. In nucleotides, the CDR3 is TGTGCCAGTAAAGGGACTAGCGGGCACAATGAGCAGTTCTTC. Encoded protein: CASKGTSGHNEQFF.

V gene TRBV5-1 combines with J gene TRBJ2-3; no clear D gene. The V gene's germline CDR1 is SGHRS and CDR2 YFSETQ. Trimming shortened V by 0 bases and J by 0 bases, and 8 bases separated the two germline ends. This CDR3 spans 15 amino acids. This CDR3 is CASSLGADSTDTQYF. CDR3 sequence (DNA): TGCGCCAGCAGCTTGGGGGCAGATAGCACAGATACGCAGTATTTT.

The chain has TRBV19 and TRBJ2-2; D might be TRBD1 (6 bases). The CDR3 covers 18 residues. The germline CDR1 and CDR2 sequences are LNHDA and SQIVND (reference sequence). V lost 4 bases to trimming and J lost 4 bases, with 22 bases between them. The DNA of the CDR3 is TGTGCCAGTAGTACCCCATACACCGGGACATTAAGCACCGGGGAGCTGTTTTTT. Translating gives CASSTPYTGTLSTGELFF.

This sequence joins TRBV4-1 and TRBJ1-1; D remains unclear. Per germline, CDR1 MGHRA and CDR2 YSYEKL. The CDR3 covers 16 residues. V lost 4 bases, J lost 0 bases, and 15 bases lay in between. The CDR3 DNA follows: TGCGCCAGCAGCCCCTTGTCGGAGCGGGTGAACACTGAAGCTTTCTTT. Its protein product is CASSPLSERVNTEAFF.

The genes are TRBV6-2 or TRBV6-3 and TRBJ1-2; 7 bases fit TRBD1. Germline V gene lookup returns CDR1 MNHEY and CDR2 SVGEGT. The trim removed 5 bases at V and 4 bases at J, leaving 10 bases unmatched. CDR3 length equals 15 residues. CDR3 amino acids: CASSRTRGNGYGYTF. The CDR3 nucleotides read TGTGCCAGCAGTAGAACCAGGGGGAATGGCTATGGCTACACCTTC.

The rearrangement uses TRBV4-1 and TRBJ2-1; 8 nucleotides line up with TRBD2. The V gene's germline CDR1 is MGHRA and CDR2 YSYEKL. V lost 8 bases, J lost 5 bases, and 14 bases stayed unmatched. This CDR3 spans 16 amino acids. CDR3 DNA sequence: TGCGCCAGCGGACTCGGAAGGGGCGGGGGGAACAATGAGCAGTTCTTC. Translation gives CASGLGRGGGNNEQFF.

This chain links TRBV15 with TRBJ2-5, with D perhaps matching TRBD2 (7 bases). This CDR3 region has 15 residues. The germline gives CDR1 LNHNV, CDR2 YYDKDF (reference sequence). Trimming left V 1 base short and J 4 bases short, with 13 bases between. CDR3 DNA: TGTGCCACCAGCAGAGTAGGGGGGGCCGGAGAGACCCAGTACTTC. Translation: CATSRVGGAGETQYF.

The chain links TRBV9 to TRBJ2-1, with TRBD2 identical over 13 bases. CDR3 length: 14 amino acids. Germline V CDR1 and CDR2: SGDLS, YYNGEE. The V gene end was trimmed by 5 bases and the J gene end by 10 bases; junction bases not matched to a gene: 6. In nucleotides, the CDR3 is TGTGCCAGCAGTCGGACTAGCGGGAGTCCAGAGCAGTTCTTC. Its translation is CASSRTSGSPEQFF.